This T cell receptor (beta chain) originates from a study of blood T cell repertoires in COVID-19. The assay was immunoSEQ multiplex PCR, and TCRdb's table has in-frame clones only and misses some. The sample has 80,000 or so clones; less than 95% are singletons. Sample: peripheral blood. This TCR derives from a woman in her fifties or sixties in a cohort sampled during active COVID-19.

As DNA, the CDR3 is TGTGCCAGCAGCTTTGGGACAGGCCTATTCTATGGCTACACCTTC. Its protein product is CASSFGTGLFYGYTF. This chain joins TRBV7-8 and TRBJ1-2, with 8 bases matching TRBD1. This CDR3 is built from 15 residues. Germline CDR1 is SGHVS and CDR2 is FQNEAQ. V shed 3 bases, J shed 4 bases, and the junction held 7 bases outside the gene matches.